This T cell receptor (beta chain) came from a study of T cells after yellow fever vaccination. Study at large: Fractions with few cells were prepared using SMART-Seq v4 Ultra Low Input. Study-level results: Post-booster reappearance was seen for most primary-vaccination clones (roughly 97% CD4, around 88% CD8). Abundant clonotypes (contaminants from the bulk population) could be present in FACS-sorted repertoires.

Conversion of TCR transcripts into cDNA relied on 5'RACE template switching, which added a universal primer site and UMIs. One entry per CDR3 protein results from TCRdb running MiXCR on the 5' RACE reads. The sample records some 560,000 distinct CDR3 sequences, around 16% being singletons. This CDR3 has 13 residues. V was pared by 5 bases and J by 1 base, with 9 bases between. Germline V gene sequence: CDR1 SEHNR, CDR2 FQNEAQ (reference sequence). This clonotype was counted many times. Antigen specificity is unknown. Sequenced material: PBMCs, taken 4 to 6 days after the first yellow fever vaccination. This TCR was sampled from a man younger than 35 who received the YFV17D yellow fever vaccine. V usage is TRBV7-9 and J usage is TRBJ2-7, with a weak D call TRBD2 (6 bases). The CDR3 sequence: CASSRGTSYEQYF. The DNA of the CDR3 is TGTGCCAGCAGCCGTGGGACTTCCTACGAGCAGTACTTC.